This T cell receptor beta chain was found in a study of patients and donors after allogeneic stem cell transplantation. J was trimmed by 5 bases and V by 3 bases; bases with no gene match: 3. CDR3 length equals 13 residues. Germline assignment: CDR1 DFQATT and CDR2 SNEGSKA (reference sequence). TCRdb re-analysed the RT-PCR reads in MiXCR, keeping a single row per CDR3 protein. The table has around 240,000 distinct CDR3 sequences, around 14% seen once; the top ten hold 9.5% to 13%. V and J are TRBV20-1 and TRBJ2-4; 8 nucleotides match TRBD1. Input material: blood, either unsorted or a sorted T cell fraction (not recorded which). The sequence was obtained from a human donor who was either an allogeneic HSCT recipient or a stem cell or donor lymphocyte infusion donor (not recorded which). It is not recorded whose cells these are; they may come from a transplant donor. The CDR3 DNA reads as TGCAGTGCTAGTATGACAGGGGAAAACATTCAGTACTTC. Amino acid sequence: CSASMTGENIQYF.